This TCR beta chain was obtained from a study of blood T cell repertoires in COVID-19. Clones were sequenced by immunoSEQ multiplex PCR, and TCRdb holds only the in-frame ones, with some missing. The table shows about 150,000 clones, with 75% to 90% occurring only once. In its sample, this clone was seen once. This CDR3 has 14 residues. Trimming took off 3 bases at V and 4 bases at J, with 13 bases between the two ends. Germline V gives CDR1 DFQATT, CDR2 SNEGSKA (reference sequence). This rearrangement joins TRBV20-1 to TRBJ2-1; D perhaps matches TRBD2 (6 bases). Sequencing was carried out using peripheral blood. The origin of this receptor is a man aged 18 to 30 with COVID-19, enrolled during active disease. The CDR3 nucleotides are TGCAGTGCTAGTCCGGCGGGATCTTACAATGAGCAGTTCTTC. It is translated as CSASPAGSYNEQFF.